The 18 T cell receptor beta chains below come from one sample, sequenced in a study of blood T cell repertoires in COVID-19. The repertoire was sequenced with immunoSEQ multiplex PCR; TCRdb's copy has only in-frame clones and lacks some. Among hundreds of thousands of clones listed, around 90% were seen once. Input material: PBMCs or T cells enriched from blood (not recorded which). The source is a woman under 30 with acute COVID-19.

This clone occurred a few times. Other DNA sequences in this sample translate to the same CDR3. The gene calls are TRBV4-3 and TRBJ2-1; 7 nucleotides agree with TRBD2. Unmatched junction bases numbered 6, after V lost 3 bases and J lost 4 bases. Germline V gene sequence: CDR1 LGHNA, CDR2 YSLEER. The CDR3 loop spans 15 amino acids. The CDR3 DNA reads TGCGCCAGCAGCCAGGGGAGCGGGACGTACAATGAGCAGTTCTTC. It is translated as CASSQGSGTYNEQFF.

The CDR3 protein is CASSLGGAGVSEQYF. The CDR3 DNA reads TGTGCCAGCAGCTTAGGGGGGGCGGGAGTCTCCGAGCAGTACTTC. The rearrangement uses TRBV7-2 and TRBJ2-7; TRBD2 might be the D (7 bases). Germline V gene data show CDR1 as SGHTA and CDR2 as FQGNSA. V was trimmed by 1 base and J by 6 bases, leaving 16 bases between them. This CDR3 is 15 amino acids long.

The J gene is TRBJ1-5, the V gene TRBV18, with D perhaps matching TRBD1 (5 bases). Between the trimmed V and J ends, which lost 3 bases and 4 bases, there was a span of 16 bases. CDR1 and CDR2 (germline): KGHSH, LQKENI. The CDR3 loop spans 16 amino acids. CDR3 in amino acids: CASSPVHGGVNQPQHF. The DNA for the CDR3 is TGTGCCAGCTCACCCGTGCACGGGGGTGTTAATCAGCCCCAGCATTTT.

The rearrangement links TRBV7-2 to TRBJ2-7, with 7 bases that match TRBD2. Trimming removed 1 base from V and 1 base from J; junction bases left unmatched: 4. The CDR3 spans 15 residues. Germline V lookup: CDR1 SGHTA, CDR2 FQGNSA. The chain's CDR3 is CASSLGLAESYEQYF. The CDR3 nucleotides read TGTGCCAGCAGCTTAGGGCTAGCGGAATCCTACGAGCAGTACTTC.

V gene TRBV2 combines with J gene TRBJ2-7; D gene ambiguous. CDR1 is SNHLY, CDR2 FYNNEI, per germline. The V end lost 2 bases, the J end lost 6 bases, and 5 bases lay between the germline ends. This CDR3 comprises 11 residues. CDR3 residues: CASSEYIEQYF. CDR3 nucleotide sequence: TGTGCCAGCAGTGAATACATCGAGCAGTACTTC.

The chain employs TRBV5-5 and TRBJ1-5; D may be TRBD1 (5 bases). The germline CDR1 and CDR2 sequences are SGHKS and YYEKEE (reference sequence). The CDR3 sequence is 12 residues long. The germline V and J ends were trimmed by 1 base and 8 bases, with 7 bases remaining between them. Here the CDR3 DNA reads TGTGCCAGCAGCTTGATAGGGGAGCCCCAGCATTTT. Translated, it gives CASSLIGEPQHF.

The V gene is TRBV11-2, the J gene TRBJ2-1, with no clear D. CDR1 and CDR2 from the germline V gene are SGHAT and FQNNGV. CDR3 length: 15 amino acids. The germline V and J ends were trimmed by 4 bases and 0 bases, with 10 bases remaining between them. CDR3 nucleotides: TGTGCCAGCAGCTCTAGAGAGCGCTCCTACAATGAGCAGTTCTTC. The encoded protein is CASSSRERSYNEQFF.

The J gene is TRBJ2-5, the V gene TRBV4-1; TRBD2 agrees at 12 bases. The V gene end was trimmed by 4 bases and the J gene end by 4 bases; junction bases not matched to a gene: 10. The CDR3 totals 17 residues. In germline, CDR1 is MGHRA, CDR2 YSYEKL. CDR3: CASSRGPSGRAPETQYF. CDR3 DNA: TGCGCCAGCAGCCGCGGGCCTAGCGGGAGGGCCCCAGAGACCCAGTACTTC.

This chain connects TRBV27 to TRBJ2-1; tentatively, D is TRBD1 (8 bases). The CDR3 has 14 amino acids. Trimming cost V 1 base and J 6 bases, with 10 bases left between them. Germline-derived CDR1 and CDR2 are MNHEY and SMNVEV (reference sequence). The CDR3 coding sequence is TGTGCCAGCAGTTTATACAGGGGGGGCAATGAGCAGTTCTTC. Protein sequence: CASSLYRGGNEQFF.

The V gene is TRBV7-9, the J gene TRBJ1-4, with 11 positions matching TRBD1. The V gene's germline CDR1 is SEHNR and CDR2 FQNEAQ (reference sequence). The CDR3 runs to 15 residues. J lost 7 bases, V lost 5 bases, and 6 bases had no gene match. CDR3 DNA: TGTGCCAGCAGCCGGACAGGGGGCGCGGGTGAAAAACTGTTTTTT. Translated: CASSRTGGAGEKLFF.

The chain has TRBV13 and TRBJ2-7; unclear D gene. Trimming cost V 1 base and J 2 bases, with 9 bases left between them. Per the germline V gene, CDR1 is PRHDT and CDR2 is FYEKMQ (reference sequence). The CDR3 totals 14 residues. The CDR3 DNA is TGTGCCAGCAGCTTAGCACTGACTGCCTACGAGCAGTACTTC. It yields the protein CASSLALTAYEQYF.

The chain is built from TRBV6-5 and TRBJ2-1, with 9 bases fitting TRBD2. This CDR3 spans 13 amino acids. From germline, CDR1 is MNHEY and CDR2 SVGAGI. The trim removed 6 bases at V and 6 bases at J, leaving 3 bases unmatched. The CDR3 sequence is CASSAGLANEQFF. The CDR3 DNA sequence: TGTGCCAGCAGCGCGGGACTAGCCAATGAGCAGTTCTTC.

This chain joins TRBV18 and TRBJ1-4; the match to TRBD1 covers 11 bases. The germline CDR1 and CDR2 sequences are KGHSH and LQKENI. J gave up 3 bases and V 6 bases, and 12 bases lay outside the gene matches. This CDR3 has 18 amino acids. The CDR3 sequence: CASSLYSGTGGANEKLFF. The CDR3, as DNA: TGTGCCAGCTCCCTGTACTCCGGGACAGGGGGAGCTAATGAAAAACTGTTTTTT.

V and J are TRBV19 and TRBJ2-1; 10 nucleotides agree with TRBD1. This CDR3 has 16 residues. Germline-derived CDR1 and CDR2 are LNHDA and SQIVND (reference sequence). V shed 6 bases, J shed 3 bases, and the junction held 8 bases outside the gene matches. Written as DNA, the CDR3 is TGTGCCAGTAGAGTAAGGGGACAGGGGAACTACAATGAGCAGTTCTTC. Residues: CASRVRGQGNYNEQFF.

The chain couples TRBV5-6 to TRBJ1-1, with TRBD1 matching over 8 bases. The CDR3 runs to 13 residues. V dropped 4 bases and J dropped 3; count of bases not matched to a gene: 2. Germline CDR1 reads SGHDT; CDR2 reads YYEEEE. CDR3 DNA: TGTGCCAGCAGCCTGGACAGGGACACTGAAGCTTTCTTT. Its protein product is CASSLDRDTEAFF. Full variable domain (remainder filled in from reference TRBV5-6 and TRBJ1-1): DAGVTQSPTHLIKTRGQQVTLRCSPKSGHDTVSWYQQALGQGPQFIFQYYEEEERQRGNFPDRFSGHQFPNYSSELNVNALLLGDSALYLCASSLDRDTEAFFGQGTRLTVV.

The chain has TRBV4-3 and TRBJ2-1, with D maybe TRBD2 (5 bases). The CDR3 spans 14 residues. Germline loops: CDR1 LGHNA, CDR2 YSLEER. V lost 0 bases to trimming and J lost 6 bases, with 9 bases between them. As DNA, the CDR3 is TGCGCCAGCAGCCAAGATCGAACTAGCAATGAGCAGTTCTTC. Translated, it gives CASSQDRTSNEQFF.

This clone has a handful of counts. The J gene is TRBJ2-2, the V gene TRBV29-1; D may be TRBD2 (5 bases). Trimming pared 0 bases from V and 5 bases from J, leaving 10 bases between. The V gene's germline CDR1 is SQVTM and CDR2 ANQGSEA. The CDR3 is made up of 14 amino acids. CDR3 protein: CSVEDLTGTGELFF. The CDR3 coding sequence is TGCAGCGTTGAAGATCTTACGGGGACCGGGGAGCTGTTTTTT.

The rearrangement links TRBV5-8 to TRBJ2-1; 11 nucleotides align to TRBD2. The junction had 13 bases not matched to a gene; V was cut back by 0 bases and J by 8 bases. The length of the CDR3 is 18 residues. Germline values: CDR1 SGHTS, CDR2 YDEGEE. This chain's CDR3 is CASSLAKLAGAPNDEQFF. CDR3 DNA: TGTGCCAGCAGCTTGGCCAAACTAGCGGGAGCTCCAAACGATGAGCAGTTCTTC.